The entry that follows covers one T cell receptor beta chain sequence. Its specificity is unknown. The sample's time point: cycle 4 day 1 (C4D1), after about 6 weeks of nivolumab. The patients all showed relapse after autologous stem cell transplantation, while their brentuximab vedotin exposure varied. TCRdb keeps only in-frame clones here, not all; method: immunoSEQ multiplex PCR. The repertoire has tens of thousands of clones, 70% to 90% of them found once; the top ten carry about 8.3%. The sample belongs to a study of PD-1 blockade in classical Hodgkin lymphoma. Study conclusions and caveats: Diversity in CD4+ TCRs, unlike that measured in CD8+ TCRs, had risen significantly by C4D1. Nivolumab starters within 1 year of ASCT were excluded.

The CDR3 sequence is 15 residues long. The chain employs TRBV12-1 and TRBJ2-3; the table assigns TRBD2, which was not confirmed against the DNA. TRBV12-1 is recorded as a pseudogene. The sequence came from a human donor with classical Hodgkin lymphoma. The input for sequencing was peripheral blood mononuclear cells (PBMCs), taken before the fourth cycle of nivolumab. CDR3 DNA: TGTGCCAGCAGCCGCTCGGGACTAGCGAAAGATACGCAGTATTTT. Its translation is CASSRSGLAKDTQYF.